The rows below give T cell receptor beta chains drawn from one sample of a study of T-cell memory formation after mild COVID-19. A single record per CDR3 protein comes from TCRdb applying MiXCR to the 5' RACE reads. The sample shows around 250,000 distinct CDR3 sequences, 8% to 9.5% of them seen only once. What was sequenced was PBMCs or a T cell subset sorted from them (not recorded which). The receptors were gathered from a man between 18 and 35 years old who had mild COVID-19 (a few samples of this study predate the infection). Cell type and time point are not known. The CDR3 runs from the conserved cysteine through the conserved F or W. Each record gives: V gene, D gene, clone size, J gene, CDR3 DNA, CDR3 protein. D genes are given only for firm matches. Clone sizes are given selectively: once, few, many, or a class where the clone is expanded.

>TRBV4-2|TRBD2|NA|TRBJ2-7
TGTGCCCCGGGGCGGGGCCCTAGGGCTAGCGGGGGAGGACGGTATTGCGAGCAGTACTTC
CAPGRGPRASGGGRYCEQYF
>TRBV4-3|NA|few|TRBJ2-3
TGCGCCAGCAGCCGGGCGGACACAGATACGCAGTATTTT
CASSRADTDTQYF
>TRBV4-1|TRBD2|NA|TRBJ2-3
TGCGCCAGCAGCCAAGATGGGGGGGGGATAGATACGCAGTATTTT
CASSQDGGGIDTQYF
>TRBV7-2|NA|NA|TRBJ1-2
TGTGCCAGCAGCCCTAGGGGGGATGGCTACACCTTC
CASSPRGDGYTF
>TRBV19|TRBD1|few|TRBJ1-1
TGTGCCAGTAGTCCCCGTCCAGGGGGTTGGGACACTGAAGCTTTCTTT
CASSPRPGGWDTEAFF
>TRBV5-1|NA|NA|TRBJ2-3
TGCGCCAGCAGCTTGGAAGGGGCCTTCGCAGATACGCAGTATTTT
CASSLEGAFADTQYF
>TRBV7-2|NA|NA|TRBJ1-4
TGTGCCAGCAGCATTTACAAGGATGAAAAACTGTTTTTT
CASSIYKDEKLFF
>TRBV7-8|NA|NA|TRBJ2-1
TGTGCCAGCAGCTATAGGACTCTGAGCATAAATGAGCAGTTCTTC
CASSYRTLSINEQFF
>TRBV27|NA|few|TRBJ1-5
TGTGCCAGCGGGTTTCAGCCCCAGCATTTT
CASGFQPQHF
>TRBV20-1|TRBD2|NA|TRBJ2-5
TGCAGTGCTACCTGGACTAGCAACCAAGAGACCCAGTACTTC
CSATWTSNQETQYF
>TRBV6-5|NA|few|TRBJ1-5
TGTGCCAGCAGTTCAGGGCAGGATCAGCCCCAGCATTTT
CASSSGQDQPQHF
>TRBV4-2|NA|many|TRBJ2-3
TGTGCCAGCAGCCAAGAGGGGTCAGGGCCAGATACGCAGTATTTT
CASSQEGSGPDTQYF
>TRBV6-1|TRBD1|NA|TRBJ2-7
TGTGCCAGCAGTGAAGGCGGGACAGGGAAGGGGGCCGAGCAGTACTTC
CASSEGGTGKGAEQYF
>TRBV6-2/TRBV6-3|NA|many|TRBJ1-1
TGTGCCAGCAGTTACTCGAACACTGAAGCTTTCTTT
CASSYSNTEAFF
>TRBV10-3|NA|few|TRBJ2-5
TGTGCCATCAGTGATTCTAGGGGGGCTCAAGAGACCCAGTACTTC
CAISDSRGAQETQYF
>TRBV5-1|TRBD1|few|TRBJ2-3
TGCGCCAGCAGTCAAGACAGGGGGATAGATACGCAGTATTTT
CASSQDRGIDTQYF
>TRBV12-3/TRBV12-4|NA|few|TRBJ1-2
TGTGCCAGCAGTTCGGTGAACCAGGGCCGGGGAGGCTACACCTTC
CASSSVNQGRGGYTF
>TRBV7-2|NA|few|TRBJ2-2
TGTGCCAGCAGTATCGGCTACCCGAGGGCCGGGGAGCTGTTTTTT
CASSIGYPRAGELFF
>TRBV20-1|TRBD2|many|TRBJ2-1
TGCAGTGCCCGAGACGGGGGGGGTCCCTACAATGAGCAGTTCTTC
CSARDGGGPYNEQFF
>TRBV20-1|NA|few|TRBJ2-2
TGCAGTGCCGCGGGCACCGGGGAGCTGTTTTTT
CSAAGTGELFF
>TRBV12-3/TRBV12-4|NA|NA|TRBJ1-6
TGTGCCAGCAGAAACTATAGGGGCCACTCACCCCTCCACTTT
CASRNYRGHSPLHF
>TRBV12-3/TRBV12-4|NA|few|TRBJ2-5
TGTGCCAGCAGTTATGGGCGAGGCCAAGAGACCCAGTACTTC
CASSYGRGQETQYF
>TRBV12-3/TRBV12-4|NA|NA|TRBJ2-1
TGTGCCAGCAGTTTTGGTAGATGGCCTGAGCAGTTCTTC
CASSFGRWPEQFF
>TRBV5-1|NA|few|TRBJ2-1
TGCGCCAGCTTTTTCAGGGACTCCTACAATGAGCAGTTCTTC
CASFFRDSYNEQFF
>TRBV6-6|NA|few|TRBJ1-4
TGTGCCAGCAGCCGGACAAGATGGGTTAATGAAAAACTGTTTTTT
CASSRTRWVNEKLFF
>TRBV6-2/TRBV6-3|NA|NA|TRBJ2-3
TGTGCCAGCTCCAGGGGAAAAAGGGATACGCAGTATTTT
CASSRGKRDTQYF